This T cell receptor beta chain was captured in a study of blood T cell repertoires in COVID-19. Study summary: The study drew acute and convalescent COVID-19 samples from the United States, Italy and Spain. The analysed material was cDNA or gDNA that came from T cells, B-cell-depleted T cells, or PBMCs.

Original processing notes: Scientists estimated how many nucleated cells there were by amplifying reference gene primers. TCRdb keeps only in-frame clones here, not all; method: immunoSEQ multiplex PCR. V and J calls and clone size are those listed in that table; D and trimming were worked out from the DNA. The table lists fewer than 300,000 clones, 85% to 90% of them singletons. The sample comprised peripheral blood. This receptor was obtained from a human donor in a cohort sampled during active COVID-19.

CDR3 nucleotide sequence: TGTGCCAGCAGGTCACAGGGTGTAGAGACCCAGTACTTC. Its translation: CASRSQGVETQYF. The V call is TRBV28, the J call TRBJ2-5, with D possibly matching TRBD1 (6 bases). This CDR3 has 13 amino acids. Germline V gives CDR1 MDHEN, CDR2 SYDVKM. Deletions cut 6 bases from V and 4 bases from J, with 12 bases between.